This T cell receptor beta chain was obtained from a study of cytomegalovirus exposure and HLA in healthy donors. Study in general: Some 91 million unique TCRs from HLA-typed donors were held in an early release of data. Study results and limitations: In a later analysis, TCR beta V- and J-gene trimming showed a link to a missense DCLRE1C variant. A few chains tied to CMV proved CMV antigen-specific in vitro.

A few counts support this clone. The antigen remains unidentified. The study ran its PCR with 60 Vbeta and 13 Jbeta primers. Clones were sequenced by immunoSEQ multiplex PCR, and TCRdb holds only the in-frame ones, with some missing. The sample has about 210,000 clones, about 85% seen once. This cohort consisted of healthy bone marrow donors. The germline V gene encodes CDR1 MNHNS and CDR2 SASEGT. CDR3 length equals 15 residues. V trimming: 5 bases; J trimming: 6 bases; junction bases outside the gene matches: 4. The chain combines TRBV6-1 with TRBJ2-1, with TRBD2 matching 13 bases. What was sequenced was PBMCs. The sequence derives from a woman between 50 and 59 years old in good health and CMV-seropositive. The CDR3 DNA reads TGTGCCAGCAGTCAACTAGCGGGGGGGCCCAATGAGCAGTTCTTC. It is translated as CASSQLAGGPNEQFF.